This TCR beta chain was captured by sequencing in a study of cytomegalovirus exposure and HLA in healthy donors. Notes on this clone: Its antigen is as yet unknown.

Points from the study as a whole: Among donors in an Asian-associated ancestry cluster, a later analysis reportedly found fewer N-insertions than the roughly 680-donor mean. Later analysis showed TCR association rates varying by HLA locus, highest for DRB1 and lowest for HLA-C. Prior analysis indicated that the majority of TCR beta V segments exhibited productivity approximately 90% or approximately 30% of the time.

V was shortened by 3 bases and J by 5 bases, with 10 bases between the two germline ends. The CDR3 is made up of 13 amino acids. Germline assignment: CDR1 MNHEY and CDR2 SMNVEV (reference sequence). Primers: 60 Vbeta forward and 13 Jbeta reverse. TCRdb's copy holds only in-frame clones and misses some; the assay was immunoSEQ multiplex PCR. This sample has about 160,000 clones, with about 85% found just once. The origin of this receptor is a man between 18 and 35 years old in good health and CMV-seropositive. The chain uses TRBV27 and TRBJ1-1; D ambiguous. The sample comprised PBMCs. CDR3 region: CASSLSRRTEAFF. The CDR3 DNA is TGTGCCAGCAGTTTGTCTAGACGGACTGAAGCTTTCTTT.